The T cell receptor (beta chain) under discussion was sequenced for a study of blood T cell repertoires in COVID-19. Study background: There were acute and convalescent COVID-19 samples, and they came from the United States, Italy and Spain.

The CDR3 spans 15 residues. CDR1 is MNHEY, CDR2 SVGEGT, per germline. V lost 5 bases, J lost 3 bases, and 8 bases stayed unmatched. In the original processing: It was from reference gene primer amplification that nucleated cell counts were estimated. This table comes from immunoSEQ multiplex PCR, and its TCRdb copy is limited to in-frame clones, with some not included. The V and J calls and clone size are taken from that table; D and trimming were inferred from the DNA. The sample has around 68,000 clones, more than 75% seen once; the top ten hold 1.5% to 2%. This TCR was sampled from a human donor in a cohort sampled during active COVID-19. This chain links TRBV6-2 or TRBV6-3 with TRBJ2-7; TRBD1 matches at 9 bases. The sequenced sample was peripheral blood. The CDR3 sequence: CASSIPGTGIYEQYF. As DNA, the CDR3 is TGTGCCAGCAGTATACCCGGGACAGGGATCTACGAGCAGTACTTC.